This TCR beta chain derives from a study of blood T cell repertoires in COVID-19. Study-wide background: Both acute and convalescent COVID-19 samples were obtained from the United States, Italy and Spain. T cells, B-cell-depleted T cells, or PBMCs supplied cDNA or gDNA.

This CDR3 is 13 amino acids long. Trimming left V 6 bases short and J 11 bases short, with 19 bases between. Per the authors' pipeline: Estimation of nucleated cell counts relied on the amplification of reference gene primers. TCRdb's copy holds only in-frame clones and misses some; the assay was immunoSEQ multiplex PCR. V and J calls and clone size are as listed in that table; D and trimming were resolved from the DNA. The sample yields about 83,000 clones, roughly 87% seen once. The receptor was isolated from a woman in her forties or fifties with active or convalescent COVID-19. This chain uses TRBV12-3 or TRBV12-4 with TRBJ1-1; D remains ambiguous. The sample comprised peripheral blood. The CDR3 nucleotides read TGTGCCAGCAGCTTTAGTTCATCCCCACGGGCTTTCTTT. It encodes CASSFSSSPRAFF.